Each of the 24 T cell receptor beta chains below was sequenced from the same sample in a study of blood T cell repertoires in COVID-19. Only in-frame clones appear in the TCRdb table, and some are missing; sequencing was by immunoSEQ multiplex PCR. The sample holds 390,000 or so clones, more than 75% seen once. Sequencing input: PBMCs or T cells enriched from blood (not recorded which). The receptors here all came from a woman aged 45-65 years who had recovered from COVID-19.

The V call is TRBV3-1 (or the pseudogene TRBV3-2), the J call TRBJ1-2, with D possibly TRBD1 on 5 matching bases. The V gene's germline CDR1 is LGHDT and CDR2 YNNKEL (reference sequence). The CDR3 length is 16 residues. The V gene lost 4 bases and the J gene lost 7 bases, with 22 bases spanning the gap. CDR3 DNA sequence: TGTGCCAGCAGCCTTCGATTGCGGGGGAAGGGGCTTGGCTACACCTTC. Its protein is CASSLRLRGKGLGYTF.

This clone has more than one count but fewer than ten. This chain links TRBV7-2 with TRBJ1-2, with 9 bases lining up with TRBD1. Trimming took 4 bases from V and 4 from J; bases not matched to a gene: 4. The CDR3 loop spans 14 amino acids. Germline lookup yields CDR1 SGHTA and CDR2 FQGNSA. DNA of the CDR3: TGTGCCAGCAGCTCACCGGGACAGGGCTATGGCTACACCTTC. It specifies CASSSPGQGYGYTF.

The CDR3, as DNA: TGTGCCAGCAGCGGCGGTACGCAGTATTTT. It translates to CASSGGTQYF. The chain is built from TRBV4-2 and TRBJ2-3; D ambiguous. V lost 5 bases to trimming and J lost 8 bases, with 5 bases between them. This CDR3 is 10 amino acids long. Germline loops: CDR1 LGHNA, CDR2 YNFKEQ.

Regarding this clone: The sample contains more than one DNA sequence encoding this CDR3. The rearrangement joins TRBV19 to TRBJ1-1; unclear D gene. The CDR3 extends over 11 amino acids. Germline CDR1 reads LNHDA; CDR2 reads SQIVND (reference sequence). Trimming stripped 2 bases from V and 5 bases from J, with 3 bases between. CDR3 region: CASSILTEAFF. The CDR3 DNA is TGTGCCAGTAGTATACTGACTGAAGCTTTCTTT.

This clone was detected a few times. The germline gene is not matched at one end of the junction; a read error may be the cause. This CDR3 is also generated by other DNA sequences in the sample. As DNA, the CDR3 is TGTGCCAGCAGTCAAGGGCAGGGAAAGAACTATGGCTACACCTTC. Encoded protein: CASSQGQGKNYGYTF. The gene calls are TRBV3-1 (or the pseudogene TRBV3-2) and TRBJ1-2, with a possible D match to TRBD1 (5 bases). CDR1 and CDR2 from the germline V gene are LGHDT and YNNKEL (reference sequence). The CDR3 extends over 15 amino acids.

This rearrangement joins TRBV6-5 to TRBJ1-2, with 7 bases fitting TRBD1. This CDR3 region has 13 residues. Germline V gene sequence: CDR1 MNHEY, CDR2 SVGAGI. V trimming: 8 bases; J trimming: 4 bases; junction bases outside the gene matches: 7. The CDR3 sequence is CASLPRDSYGYTF. CDR3 DNA sequence: TGTGCCAGCCTCCCCCGGGACAGCTATGGCTACACCTTC.

This clone appeared a single time. The chain has TRBV7-9 and TRBJ1-2; D is undetermined. The length of the CDR3 is 14 residues. Trimming shortened V by 5 bases and J by 2 bases, and 12 bases separated the two germline ends. Germline assignment: CDR1 SEHNR and CDR2 FQNEAQ (reference sequence). CDR3 loop: CASSGQERNYGYTF. CDR3 nucleotides: TGTGCCAGCAGCGGGCAGGAAAGAAACTATGGCTACACCTTC.

The chain has TRBV7-9 and TRBJ1-2; 11 bases agree with TRBD1. Germline assignment: CDR1 SEHNR and CDR2 FQNEAQ (reference sequence). V shed 5 bases, J shed 7 bases, and the junction held 6 bases outside the gene matches. The CDR3 has 14 amino acids. CDR3 DNA sequence: TGTGCCAGCAGCATGGACGGGACAGGGGGTGGCTACACCTTC. Residues: CASSMDGTGGGYTF.

The DNA for the CDR3 is TGTGCCAGTAGTATACTACTAGCGCCCAATGAGCAGTTCTTC. Translating it yields CASSILLAPNEQFF. The rearrangement joins TRBV19 to TRBJ2-1; 7 bases are a match to TRBD2. Germline V gene sequence: CDR1 LNHDA, CDR2 SQIVND (reference sequence). V trimming: 2 bases; J trimming: 6 bases; junction bases outside the gene matches: 4. This CDR3 spans 14 amino acids.

The J gene is TRBJ2-1, the V gene TRBV7-2, with D possibly TRBD2 on 6 matching bases. V was pared by 3 bases and J by 4 bases, with 13 bases between. The length of the CDR3 is 15 residues. The germline CDR1 and CDR2 sequences are SGHTA and FQGNSA. CDR3: CASSLEPGTYNEQFF. The CDR3, as DNA: TGTGCCAGCAGCTTGGAACCCGGGACTTACAATGAGCAGTTCTTC.

This sequence joins TRBV3-1 (or the pseudogene TRBV3-2) and TRBJ2-1, with D maybe TRBD2 (5 bases). The germline gives CDR1 LGHDT, CDR2 YNNKEL (reference sequence). The germline V and J ends were trimmed by 1 base and 7 bases, with 23 bases remaining between them. The CDR3 covers 18 residues. CDR3 region: CASSQGAPHSAGVNEQFF. CDR3 in DNA: TGTGCCAGCAGCCAAGGGGCCCCCCACTCGGCGGGCGTAAATGAGCAGTTCTTC.

The chain combines TRBV4-3 with TRBJ2-7; 10 bases are shared with TRBD1. The CDR3 loop spans 15 amino acids. Trimming cost V 0 bases and J 7 bases; bases outside gene matches: 6. Germline V gene lookup returns CDR1 LGHNA and CDR2 YSLEER. CDR3 residues: CASSQEIGTGVEQYF. For the CDR3, the DNA is TGCGCCAGCAGCCAAGAGATAGGGACAGGGGTTGAGCAGTACTTC.

The chain combines TRBV13 with TRBJ2-7; 8 bases line up with TRBD1. This CDR3 region has 15 residues. V was clipped by 0 bases and J by 5 bases; unmatched bases: 6. From germline, CDR1 is PRHDT and CDR2 FYEKMQ (reference sequence). The CDR3 DNA reads as TGTGCCAGCAGCTTAGGAGGACAGGGTATCAACGAGCAGTACTTC. Protein sequence: CASSLGGQGINEQYF.

The chain joins TRBV29-1 to TRBJ1-2; TRBD1 might be the D (6 bases). CDR1 is SQVTM, CDR2 ANQGSEA, per germline. The CDR3 is made up of 14 amino acids. V lost 6 bases and J lost 0, with 14 bases in between. The CDR3, as DNA: TGCAGCGTCCCGGACAGCAAAGCTAACTATGGCTACACCTTC. This codes for CSVPDSKANYGYTF.

The V gene is TRBV27, the J gene TRBJ2-1, with D unclear. V was pared by 3 bases and J by 7 bases, with 10 bases between. The CDR3 sequence is 13 residues long. The germline CDR1 and CDR2 sequences are MNHEY and SMNVEV (reference sequence). The CDR3 region has the DNA TGTGCCAGCAGTTTTGGCAGGTGGAATGAGCAGTTCTTC. As protein: CASSFGRWNEQFF.

The V and J genes are TRBV29-1 and TRBJ1-3; no clear D gene. The CDR3 consists of 11 residues. Germline CDR1 SQVTM, CDR2 ANQGSEA. V was trimmed by 5 bases and J by 4 bases, leaving 6 bases between them. CDR3 in amino acids: CSVQLGNTIYF. The CDR3 region has the DNA TGCAGCGTTCAACTCGGAAACACCATATATTTT.

The chain carries TRBV7-2 and TRBJ1-5; 9 nucleotides line up with TRBD1. Germline loops: CDR1 SGHTA, CDR2 FQGNSA. The trim removed 4 bases at V and 3 bases at J, leaving 10 bases unmatched. The CDR3 totals 17 residues. The CDR3 nucleotides are TGTGCCAGCAGCTCAGCGACAGGGGGGAGTGCCAATCAGCCCCAGCATTTT. The encoded protein is CASSSATGGSANQPQHF.

The chain combines TRBV2 with TRBJ1-2; weak D call: TRBD1 (6 bases). The CDR3 runs 13 residues. CDR1 is SNHLY and CDR2 is FYNNEI in the germline V gene. Trimming left V 6 bases short and J 3 bases short, with 11 bases between. The CDR3 is CASREQGHYGYTF. In DNA, the CDR3 is TGTGCCAGCAGGGAACAGGGTCACTATGGCTACACCTTC. The variable domain in full, completed from reference TRBV2 and TRBJ1-2, reads EPEVTQTPSHQVTQMGQEVILRCVPISNHLYFYWYRQILGQKVEFLVSFYNNEISEKSEIFDDQFSVERPDGSNFTLKIRSTKLEDSAMYFCASREQGHYGYTFGSGTRLTVV.

The chain joins TRBV7-9 to TRBJ2-7; 7 bases align to TRBD1. CDR3 length equals 13 residues. V lost 4 bases to trimming and J lost 3 bases; unmatched junction nucleotides: 3. The germline gives CDR1 SEHNR, CDR2 FQNEAQ (reference sequence). CDR3 sequence reads: CASSSTGSYEQYF. The CDR3 DNA is TGTGCCAGCAGCTCGACAGGGAGCTACGAGCAGTACTTC.

The V and J genes are TRBV7-6 and TRBJ2-2, with TRBD1 matching over 7 bases. Unmatched junction bases numbered 13, after V lost 3 bases and J lost 6 bases. The CDR3 is 17 amino acids. Germline V gene data show CDR1 as SGHVS and CDR2 as FNYEAQ. CDR3 nucleotide sequence: TGTGCCAGCAGCTTCGGATCGGGACAGCTCGGTTCCGGGGAGCTGTTTTTT. The encoded protein is CASSFGSGQLGSGELFF.

CDR3 DNA: TGTGCCAGCAGCATATCTTACCGGACAAGCTATGGCTACACCTTC. Protein sequence: CASSISYRTSYGYTF. This chain links TRBV9 with TRBJ1-2; D is possibly TRBD1 (5 bases). V lost 4 bases and J 4 bases, leaving 17 bases between the germline ends. CDR1 and CDR2 (germline): SGDLS, YYNGEE. CDR3 length: 15 amino acids.

The chain recombines TRBV18 with TRBJ1-1, with D tentatively TRBD1 (5 bases). The germline gives CDR1 KGHSH, CDR2 LQKENI. The CDR3 sequence is 14 residues long. The V gene lost 5 bases and the J gene lost 5 bases, with 15 bases spanning the gap. CDR3: CASSEGQGGTEAFF. CDR3 DNA sequence: TGTGCCAGCTCAGAGGGGCAGGGAGGTACTGAAGCTTTCTTT.

This clone was found once. The V and J genes are TRBV13 and TRBJ2-2; tentative D call: TRBD1 (5 bases). V was trimmed by 0 bases and J by 2 bases, leaving 13 bases between them. The germline V gene has CDR1 PRHDT and CDR2 FYEKMQ (reference sequence). This CDR3 has 17 amino acids. The CDR3 DNA reads as TGTGCCAGCAGCTTAGGTAAAGTAGGACATAACACCGGGGAGCTGTTTTTT. Translating it yields CASSLGKVGHNTGELFF.

The chain couples TRBV3-1 (or the pseudogene TRBV3-2) to TRBJ1-2, with D possibly matching TRBD1 (5 bases). This CDR3 is 15 amino acids long. The germline V gene encodes CDR1 LGHDT and CDR2 YNNKEL (reference sequence). Trimming left V 0 bases short and J 7 bases short, with 15 bases between. In DNA, the CDR3 is TGTGCCAGCAGCCAAGACTTAGAAAGGGGCAGTGGCTACACCTTC. This translates into CASSQDLERGSGYTF.